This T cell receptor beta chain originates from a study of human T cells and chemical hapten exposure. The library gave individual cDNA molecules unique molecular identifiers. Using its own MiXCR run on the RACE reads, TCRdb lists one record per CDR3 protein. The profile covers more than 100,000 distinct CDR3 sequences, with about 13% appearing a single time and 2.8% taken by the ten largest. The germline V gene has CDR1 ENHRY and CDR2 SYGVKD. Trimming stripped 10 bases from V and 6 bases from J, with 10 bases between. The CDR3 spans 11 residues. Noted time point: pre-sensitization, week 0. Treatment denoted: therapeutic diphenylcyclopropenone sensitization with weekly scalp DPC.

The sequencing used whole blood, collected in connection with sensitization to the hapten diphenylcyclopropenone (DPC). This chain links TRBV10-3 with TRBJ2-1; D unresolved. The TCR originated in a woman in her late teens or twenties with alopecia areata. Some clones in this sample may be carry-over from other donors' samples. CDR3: CATALGNEQFF. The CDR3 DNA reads TGTGCCACAGCCCTGGGCAATGAGCAGTTCTTC.